Described below is a single T cell receptor (beta chain) sequence and its context. Its target is not known. At one end the junction does not follow the germline gene, possibly because of a read error. This sample stems from a study of CD8+CD57+ T cells in acquired aplastic anemia. On the study more broadly: For CD4+ cells, healthy donors had an average of about 9.9 million reads. Study outcomes and limitations: Researchers report that twenty-nine CD8+ CDR3 sequences appeared in both patients and controls.

The CDR3 sequence is 12 residues long. Germline V gene sequence: CDR1 SNHLY, CDR2 FYNNEI. Genomic DNA served as template for TCR beta VDJ and CDR3 profiling. TCRdb independently ran MiXCR on the reads; one entry per CDR3 protein. This table has about 190,000 distinct CDR3 sequences, roughly 56% appearing once. This rearrangement joins TRBV2 to TRBJ1-1, with D possibly TRBD1 on 5 matching bases. Source material: sorted CD4+, CD8+, or CD8+CD57+ T cells (not recorded which) from PBMCs. The sequence was collected from a human donor in good health, serving as a control. CDR3 sequence: CASGKGNTEAFF. As DNA, the CDR3 is TGTGCCAGCGGCAAGGGGAACACGGAAGCTTTCTTT.